The 32 T cell receptor beta chains in this list originate from one sample, sequenced in a study of blood T cell repertoires in COVID-19. The protocol was immunoSEQ multiplex PCR, while the TCRdb copy is restricted to in-frame clones and leaves out a portion. The data hold under 50,000 clones, with 70% to 90% observed a single time. Sequenced material: peripheral blood. These receptors came from a man between 60 and 75 years old with COVID-19, enrolled during active disease.

The CDR3 coding sequence is TGTGCCAGCAGTCCAACGCTCGAGGGTCATACTGAAGCTTTCTTT. This codes for CASSPTLEGHTEAFF. The rearrangement joins TRBV28 to TRBJ1-1; no reliable D call. The CDR3 covers 15 residues. The germline V and J ends were trimmed by 5 bases and 5 bases, with 18 bases remaining between them. Looked up from germline, CDR1 is MDHEN and CDR2 is SYDVKM.

CDR3 amino acids: CASSLASRHIYEQYF. For the CDR3, the DNA is TGTGCCAGCAGCTTAGCGTCCAGACATATCTACGAGCAGTACTTC. The chain has TRBV7-9 and TRBJ2-7, with unresolved D. Germline values: CDR1 SEHNR, CDR2 FQNEAQ (reference sequence). V was pared by 0 bases and J by 3 bases, with 12 bases between. CDR3 size: 15 residues.

The chain has TRBV12-3 or TRBV12-4 and TRBJ1-2; 7 bases line up with TRBD1. The length of the CDR3 is 13 residues. Unmatched junction bases numbered 10, after V lost 8 bases and J lost 7 bases. The CDR3: CASGRRQGFGYTF. Written as DNA, the CDR3 is TGTGCCAGCGGACGGAGACAGGGCTTTGGCTACACCTTC.

This chain links TRBV27 with TRBJ2-5, with TRBD1 matching over 7 bases. The CDR3 is 17 residues long. CDR1 and CDR2 (germline): MNHEY, SMNVEV (reference sequence). With V trimmed by 5 bases and J by 5 bases, 17 bases remained unmatched. This CDR3 is CASSPTFWDSIKETQYF. CDR3 nucleotides: TGTGCCAGCAGTCCTACTTTTTGGGACAGTATTAAGGAGACCCAGTACTTC.

CDR3 protein: CASSLGQGWNQPQHF. Here the CDR3 DNA reads TGTGCCAGCAGCCTGGGACAGGGATGGAATCAGCCCCAGCATTTT. This rearrangement joins TRBV7-2 to TRBJ1-5, with 9 bases fitting TRBD1. The trim removed 5 bases at V and 4 bases at J, leaving 6 bases unmatched. Germline V gives CDR1 SGHTA, CDR2 FQGNSA. The CDR3 is 15 amino acids. Full variable domain (remainder filled in from reference TRBV7-2 and TRBJ1-5): GAGVSQSPSNKVTEKGKDVELRCDPISGHTALYWYRQSLGQGLEFLIYFQGNSAPDKSGLPSDRFSAERTGGSVSTLTIQRTQQEDSAVYLCASSLGQGWNQPQHFGDGTRLSIL.

The chain recombines TRBV29-1 with TRBJ1-1, with a tentative D call TRBD1 (5 bases). The length of the CDR3 is 11 residues. From germline, CDR1 is SQVTM and CDR2 ANQGSEA. V lost 3 bases to trimming and J lost 6 bases, with 8 bases between them. The CDR3 sequence: CSVEEGAEAFF. CDR3 nucleotides: TGCAGCGTTGAGGAAGGGGCTGAAGCTTTCTTT.

The chain is built from TRBV3-1 (or the pseudogene TRBV3-2) and TRBJ1-1, with TRBD1 as a possible D gene (5 bases). The CDR3 contains 13 residues. V was trimmed by 1 base and J by 5 bases, leaving 8 bases between them. Germline assignment: CDR1 LGHDT and CDR2 YNNKEL (reference sequence). The CDR3, as DNA: TGTGCCAGCAGCCAAGCGGGGGTGACTGAAGCTTTCTTT. It codes for CASSQAGVTEAFF.

The gene calls are TRBV14 and TRBJ1-1; possibly TRBD1 for D (6 bases). This CDR3 has 16 residues. The germline V gene encodes CDR1 SGHDN and CDR2 FVKESK. Trimming took 4 bases from V and 2 from J, leaving 17 bases between them. CDR3 region: CASSLLPGHDNTEAFF. The CDR3 coding sequence is TGTGCCAGCAGCCTCCTACCGGGACACGATAACACTGAAGCTTTCTTT.

The gene calls are TRBV2 and TRBJ2-5; 7 nucleotides align to TRBD1. Germline V gene sequence: CDR1 SNHLY, CDR2 FYNNEI. The J segment lost 2 bases and the V segment lost 8 bases, leaving 8 bases of the junction unmatched. The CDR3 has 14 residues. Here the CDR3 reads CASGRQGKQETQYF. The CDR3 DNA is TGTGCCAGCGGCAGACAGGGTAAACAAGAGACCCAGTACTTC.

The chain uses TRBV6-5 and TRBJ1-5, with TRBD1 matching over 7 bases. With V trimmed by 6 bases and J by 5 bases, 4 bases remained unmatched. From germline, CDR1 is MNHEY and CDR2 SVGAGI. The CDR3 loop spans 13 amino acids. The CDR3 nucleotides are TGTGCCAGCAGACCTGACAGGGATCAGCCCCAGCATTTT. Protein: CASRPDRDQPQHF.

The V gene is TRBV7-2, the J gene TRBJ2-7, with 11 bases fitting TRBD2. CDR1 and CDR2 from the germline V gene are SGHTA and FQGNSA. The CDR3 is made up of 15 amino acids. J lost 7 bases, V lost 4 bases, and 9 bases had no gene match. CDR3 in amino acids: CASSSQVGTSGEQYF. CDR3 sequence (DNA): TGTGCCAGCAGCTCCCAGGTCGGGACTAGCGGTGAGCAGTACTTC. Filled out from reference TRBV7-2 and TRBJ2-7, the complete variable domain reads GAGVSQSPSNKVTEKGKDVELRCDPISGHTALYWYRQSLGQGLEFLIYFQGNSAPDKSGLPSDRFSAERTGGSVSTLTIQRTQQEDSAVYLCASSSQVGTSGEQYFGPGTRLTVT.

The chain combines TRBV11-2 with TRBJ2-3; the match to TRBD1 covers 9 bases. Trimming took 0 bases from V and 5 from J; bases not matched to a gene: 6. The CDR3 extends over 16 amino acids. CDR1 and CDR2 from the germline V gene are SGHAT and FQNNGV. CDR3 region: CASSLEGQGRGDTQYF. The CDR3, as DNA: TGTGCCAGCAGCTTAGAAGGACAGGGGAGAGGAGATACGCAGTATTTT.

The V and J genes are TRBV20-1 and TRBJ2-1, with D unclear. V shed 6 bases and J shed 6 bases, with 9 bases lying between them. The CDR3 sequence is 11 residues long. Germline values: CDR1 DFQATT, CDR2 SNEGSKA (reference sequence). CDR3 in DNA: TGCAGTGCCCTCCTCGGCAATGAGCAGTTCTTC. Translation gives CSALLGNEQFF.

V usage is TRBV19 and J usage is TRBJ2-5, with 10 positions matching TRBD1. This CDR3 comprises 13 residues. Germline V lookup: CDR1 LNHDA, CDR2 SQIVND (reference sequence). After removal of 4 bases from V and 5 bases from J, the junction contained 1 base not matched to a gene. The CDR3 here is CASSRDRGETQYF. The CDR3 nucleotides are TGTGCCAGTAGTAGGGACAGGGGCGAGACCCAGTACTTC.

The rearrangement links TRBV28 to TRBJ1-1; possible D gene TRBD1, 5 bases. Germline CDR1 is MDHEN and CDR2 is SYDVKM. The V end was cut by 3 bases, the J end by 7 bases, with 6 bases between. This CDR3 region has 11 residues. The DNA of the CDR3 is TGTGCCAGCAGTTTGGGGCGTGAAGCTTTCTTT. It yields the protein CASSLGREAFF.

The chain has TRBV7-9 and TRBJ2-7, with 9 bases that match TRBD2. The CDR3 has 15 residues. Looked up from germline, CDR1 is SEHNR and CDR2 is FQNEAQ (reference sequence). Trimming removed 3 bases from V and 5 bases from J; junction bases left unmatched: 8. The CDR3 coding sequence is TGTGCCAGCAGCTTTGCGGTAGCGGGAGAGGACGAGCAGTACTTC. Translating gives CASSFAVAGEDEQYF.

This sequence joins TRBV11-2 and TRBJ1-5; D is perhaps TRBD1 (6 bases). CDR1 SGHAT and CDR2 FQNNGV come from the germline V gene. CDR3 size: 13 residues. V lost 5 bases and J lost 7, with 12 bases in between. CDR3 sequence: CASSPGGRQPQHF. CDR3 DNA: TGTGCCAGCAGCCCGGGGGGGCGGCAGCCCCAGCATTTT.

The genes are TRBV2 and TRBJ2-1; D may be TRBD1 (5 bases). Germline loops: CDR1 SNHLY, CDR2 FYNNEI. V shed 9 bases and J shed 3 bases, with 18 bases lying between them. This CDR3 has 15 residues. The CDR3 here is CARSKRAGNYNEQFF. The CDR3 DNA is TGTGCCAGAAGTAAACGGGCAGGGAACTACAATGAGCAGTTCTTC.

The chain is built from TRBV5-1 and TRBJ2-7, with 7 nucleotides matching TRBD1. Germline V gene lookup returns CDR1 SGHRS and CDR2 YFSETQ. The CDR3 runs to 12 residues. The V segment lost 1 base and the J segment 6 bases; nucleotides outside the gene matches: 1. The CDR3 protein is CASSLTGAEQYF. CDR3 nucleotide sequence: TGCGCCAGCAGCTTGACAGGGGCCGAGCAGTACTTC.

The chain carries TRBV28 and TRBJ1-6; no firm D call. V was pared by 7 bases and J by 4 bases, with 11 bases between. The CDR3 spans 14 residues. Germline-derived CDR1 and CDR2 are MDHEN and SYDVKM. The CDR3 coding sequence is TGTGCCAGCACCCTCGGGATATATAATTCACCCCTCCACTTT. It specifies CASTLGIYNSPLHF. Full variable domain (outside the CDR3, taken from reference TRBV28 and TRBJ1-6): DVKVTQSSRYLVKRTGEKVFLECVQDMDHENMFWYRQDPGLGLRLIYFSYDVKMKEKGDIPEGYSVSREKKERFSLILESASTNQTSMYLCASTLGIYNSPLHFGNGTRLTVT.

By share of the sample, this clone is medium-sized. The chain uses TRBV14 and TRBJ2-5, with 7 bases that match TRBD2. Losses at the gene ends were 6 bases for V and 5 bases for J; bases not matched to a gene: 15. The CDR3 is made up of 16 amino acids. Germline assignment: CDR1 SGHDN and CDR2 FVKESK. The CDR3 is CASSLFSGTTAETQYF. CDR3 nucleotide sequence: TGTGCCAGCAGTCTTTTTTCCGGGACTACAGCGGAGACCCAGTACTTC.

This rearrangement joins TRBV5-4 to TRBJ2-3; D might be TRBD1 (5 bases). This CDR3 is built from 12 residues. The V end was cut by 6 bases, the J end by 6 bases, with 11 bases between. CDR1 is SGHNT, CDR2 YYREEE, per germline (reference sequence). The CDR3 sequence is CASIVHRDTQYF. The CDR3 nucleotides are TGTGCCAGCATCGTTCACAGGGATACGCAGTATTTT.

A note on this clone: Germline is not matched at one junction end, which may reflect a read error. The chain recombines TRBV3-1 (or the pseudogene TRBV3-2) with TRBJ2-1; 11 bases match TRBD2. Per germline, CDR1 LGHDT and CDR2 YNNKEL (reference sequence). CDR3 size: 14 residues. CDR3 protein: CASSPTQTSGSSVF. The CDR3 DNA is TGTGCCAGCAGCCCAACCCAAACTAGCGGGAGTTCGGTCTTC.

The chain links TRBV11-2 to TRBJ2-7; TRBD2 agrees at 12 bases. Per the germline V gene, CDR1 is SGHAT and CDR2 is FQNNGV. The J segment lost 2 bases and the V segment lost 5 bases, leaving 4 bases of the junction unmatched. CDR3 length: 15 residues. The DNA for the CDR3 is TGTGCCAGCAGCCCTCGGACTAGCGGGACCTACGAGCAGTACTTC. It encodes CASSPRTSGTYEQYF.

The chain employs TRBV11-2 and TRBJ2-3, with D possibly TRBD2 on 5 matching bases. There are 13 residues in the CDR3. Germline V CDR1 and CDR2: SGHAT, FQNNGV. V gave up 5 bases and J gave up 6 bases, with 12 bases separating them. CDR3 loop: CASSRTVGDTQYF. CDR3 DNA sequence: TGTGCCAGCAGCCGGACTGTGGGGGATACGCAGTATTTT.

The genes are TRBV13 and TRBJ2-7; a possible D gene is TRBD2 (6 bases). CDR1 PRHDT and CDR2 FYEKMQ come from the germline V gene (reference sequence). Trimming took off 3 bases at V and 7 bases at J, with 13 bases between the two ends. The CDR3 contains 13 residues. The DNA of the CDR3 is TGTGCCAGCAGCTTCCGACTAGACGGGGAGCAGTACTTC. This gives the protein CASSFRLDGEQYF.

The chain employs TRBV7-9 and TRBJ1-1; D is perhaps TRBD1 (5 bases). V was shortened by 3 bases and J by 0 bases, with 8 bases between the two germline ends. Germline lookup yields CDR1 SEHNR and CDR2 FQNEAQ (reference sequence). The CDR3 sequence is 14 residues long. In nucleotides, the CDR3 is TGTGCCAGCAGCTTGGGGGGGATGAACACTGAAGCTTTCTTT. This gives the protein CASSLGGMNTEAFF.

The chain is built from TRBV9 and TRBJ1-1; maybe TRBD1 (6 bases). The CDR3 is 14 residues long. V dropped 0 bases and J dropped 1 base, with 7 bases sitting between them. Germline values: CDR1 SGDLS, CDR2 YYNGEE. The CDR3 loop is CASSVGDKNTEAFF. The CDR3, as DNA: TGTGCCAGCAGCGTAGGGGACAAGAACACTGAAGCTTTCTTT.

The chain links TRBV11-2 to TRBJ2-7, with 8 bases aligning to TRBD1. Trimming cost V 4 bases and J 0 bases; bases outside gene matches: 2. The germline V gene has CDR1 SGHAT and CDR2 FQNNGV. The CDR3 has 14 residues. CDR3 nucleotides: TGTGCCAGCAGCTCGGACAGGGTCTCCTACGAGCAGTACTTC. This sequence encodes CASSSDRVSYEQYF. Based on the CDR3 plus reference TRBV11-2 and TRBJ2-7, the full variable domain is EAGVAQSPRYKIIEKRQSVAFWCNPISGHATLYWYQQILGQGPKLLIQFQNNGVVDDSQLPKDRFSAERLKGVDSTLKIQPAKLEDSAVYLCASSSDRVSYEQYFGPGTRLTVT.

The sample holds one count of this clone. The chain links TRBV5-1 to TRBJ2-1; D may be TRBD2 (5 bases). The V gene lost 4 bases and the J gene lost 6 bases, with 14 bases spanning the gap. From germline, CDR1 is SGHRS and CDR2 YFSETQ. The CDR3 sequence is 14 residues long. CDR3 in DNA: TGCGCCAGCAGCCCTGGGATAGCGCGCAATGAGCAGTTCTTC. This codes for CASSPGIARNEQFF.

The CDR3 loop reads CASTLRSSGRLDEQFF. DNA for the CDR3: TGTGCCAGCACTCTTCGGTCTAGCGGGAGATTAGATGAGCAGTTCTTC. The chain joins TRBV28 to TRBJ2-1, with 10 bases aligning to TRBD2. Per germline, CDR1 MDHEN and CDR2 SYDVKM. The CDR3 is 16 residues long. V gave up 7 bases and J gave up 8 bases; unmatched junction bases: 14.

This clone was observed once. CDR3 sequence reads: CASSLTGGSDEQYF. CDR3 sequence (DNA): TGTGCCAGCAGTTTAACGGGGGGGTCGGATGAGCAGTACTTC. The rearrangement links TRBV7-9 to TRBJ2-7, with 8 bases identical to TRBD2. The CDR3 covers 14 residues. Germline V gene sequence: CDR1 SEHNR, CDR2 FQNEAQ (reference sequence). Losses at the gene ends were 6 bases for V and 7 bases for J; bases not matched to a gene: 11.